This record covers a single T cell receptor (beta chain). Antigen unknown. CDR1 is SGHAT and CDR2 is FQDESV in the germline V gene (reference sequence). V was trimmed by 5 bases and J by 9 bases, leaving 14 bases between them. There are 13 residues in the CDR3. The donors gave bone marrow, and they were healthy. PCR used 60 Vbeta primers and 13 Jbeta primers. Only in-frame clones appear in the TCRdb table, and some are missing; sequencing was by immunoSEQ multiplex PCR. The sample shows some 140,000 clones, about 76% of them seen only once. This specimen comes from a study of cytomegalovirus exposure and HLA in healthy donors. Study-wide results and caveats: Follow-up analysis later connected one missense variant in DCLRE1C with trimming of TCR beta V- and J-genes.

V gene TRBV11-1 combines with J gene TRBJ2-1, with D perhaps TRBD2 (7 bases). The sequenced material came from PBMCs. This receptor was identified in a man aged 30-40 years in good health and CMV-seropositive. The chain's CDR3 is CASSRGAGGEQFF. The CDR3 DNA is TGTGCCAGCAGCCGGGGGGCCGGGGGTGAGCAGTTCTTC.